This TCR beta chain is from a study of cytomegalovirus exposure and HLA in healthy donors. The germline V and J ends were trimmed by 1 base and 8 bases, with 15 bases remaining between them. Germline V lookup: CDR1 MGHRA, CDR2 YSYEKL. This CDR3 has 15 amino acids. This PCR relied on a set of 60 Vbeta primers and 13 Jbeta primers. Per the original data handling: Later, about 80 million unique TCR beta chains were counted in an analysis, and some 9.9 million of them were shared. TCRdb's copy holds only in-frame clones and misses some; the assay was immunoSEQ multiplex PCR. That table furnishes V, J and clone size, whereas the DNA furnished D and trimming. The sample gives 130,000 or so clones, more than 60% of which show up once; approximately 2% is in the top ten. Study findings and constraints: More than 150 TCR beta chains were listed as cytomegalovirus-associated. Prediction of most subjects' HLA-A and HLA-B alleles by TCR beta sequences was reportedly accurate.

Concerning this clone itself: Its antigen remains unknown.

This chain joins TRBV4-1 and TRBJ2-1; D gene unclear. The sequence came from a woman aged 40 to 55 in good health and CMV-seropositive. Material: PBMCs. In nucleotides, the CDR3 is TGCGCCAGCAGCCAAGGGCGACTCCTTATGGATGAGCAGTTCTTC. Its translation is CASSQGRLLMDEQFF.